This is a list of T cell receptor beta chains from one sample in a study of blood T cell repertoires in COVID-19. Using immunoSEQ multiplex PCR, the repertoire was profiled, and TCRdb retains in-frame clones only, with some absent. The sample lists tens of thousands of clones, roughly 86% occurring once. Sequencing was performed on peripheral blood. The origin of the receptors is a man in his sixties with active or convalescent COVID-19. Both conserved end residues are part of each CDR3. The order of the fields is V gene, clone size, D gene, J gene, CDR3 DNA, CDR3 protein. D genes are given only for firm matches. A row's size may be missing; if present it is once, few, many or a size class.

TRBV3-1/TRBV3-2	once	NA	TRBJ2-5	TGTGCCAGCAGCCAAGCCCTCCAAGAGACCCAGTACTTC	CASSQALQETQYF
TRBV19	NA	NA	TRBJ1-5	TGTGCCAGTAGAACCCCGGATCAGCCCCAGCATTTT	CASRTPDQPQHF
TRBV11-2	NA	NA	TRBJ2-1	TGTGCCAGCAGCTCAACGACTGGGAGCTCCTACAATGAGCAGTTCTTC	CASSSTTGSSYNEQFF
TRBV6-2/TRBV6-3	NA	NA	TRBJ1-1	TGTGCCAGCAGTTACTCGAAGAGCACTGAAGCTTTCTTT	CASSYSKSTEAFF
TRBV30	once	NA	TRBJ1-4	TGTGCTCATACCCGTGACGGACAATCCGACGAAAAACTGTTTTTT	CAHTRDGQSDEKLFF
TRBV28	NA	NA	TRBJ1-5	TGTGCCAGCAGCCTTGATCAGCCCCAGCATTTT	CASSLDQPQHF
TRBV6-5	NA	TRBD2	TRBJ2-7	TGTGCCAGCAGCCTAGCGGGGGGGCGCAACGAGCAGTACTTC	CASSLAGGRNEQYF
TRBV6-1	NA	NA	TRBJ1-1	TGTGCCAGCAGTGAATTAAGAGGAGTCACTGAAGCTTTCTTT	CASSELRGVTEAFF
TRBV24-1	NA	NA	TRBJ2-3	TGTGCCACCAGTGAGCAGAGGGATACGCAGTATTTT	CATSEQRDTQYF
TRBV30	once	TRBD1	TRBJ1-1	TGTGCCTGGAGTCAACGAAATAGGACAGGGGGTCGCACTGAAGCTTTCTTT	CAWSQRNRTGGRTEAFF
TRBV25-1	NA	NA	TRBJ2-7	TGTGCCAGCAGTGACCCGAGCTCCTACGAGCAGTACTTC	CASSDPSSYEQYF
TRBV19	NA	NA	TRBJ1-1	TGTGCCATTGAGAGACATCCGAACACTGAAGCTTTCTTT	CAIERHPNTEAFF
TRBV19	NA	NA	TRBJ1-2	TGTGCCAGTCGAGTCCCAGGGGTCTATGGCTACACCTTC	CASRVPGVYGYTF
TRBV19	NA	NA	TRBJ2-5	TGTGCCAGTAGTATCGGCGCCCCAGGGACCCAGTACTTC	CASSIGAPGTQYF
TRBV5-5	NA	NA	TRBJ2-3	TGTGCCAGCAGCCGAACAGGGCTTAGCACAGATACGCAGTATTTT	CASSRTGLSTDTQYF
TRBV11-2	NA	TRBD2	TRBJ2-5	TGTGCCAGCAGCTTAGAATCCCGAGGGACTAGCGGGGGCGAAGAGACCCAGTACTTC	CASSLESRGTSGGEETQYF
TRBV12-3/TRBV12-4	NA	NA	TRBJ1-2	TGTGCCAGCAGTGGAGGGTTCTATGGCTACACCTTC	CASSGGFYGYTF
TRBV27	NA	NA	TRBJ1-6	TGTGCCAGCCTTTCGCTTAGCTCCTATAATTCACCCCTCCACTTT	CASLSLSSYNSPLHF
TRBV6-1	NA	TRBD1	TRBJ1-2	TGTGCCAGCAGTGAAGCGGGACAGTTTTTGAGCGGCTACACCTTC	CASSEAGQFLSGYTF
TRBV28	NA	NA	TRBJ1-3	TGTGCCAGCAGTACCATTAGGGGCTATGGAAACACCATATATTTT	CASSTIRGYGNTIYF
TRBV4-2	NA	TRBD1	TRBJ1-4	TGTGCCAGCAGCCACAGGACAGGGGCGGAGGAAAAACTGTTTTTT	CASSHRTGAEEKLFF
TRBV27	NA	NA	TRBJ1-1	TGTGCCAGCAGTTTATGGGGAGCTAACACTGAAGCTTTCTTT	CASSLWGANTEAFF
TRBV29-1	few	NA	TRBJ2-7	TGCAGCGTTCAGGGTTACTACGAGCAGTACTTC	CSVQGYYEQYF
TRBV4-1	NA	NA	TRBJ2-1	TGCGCCAGCAGCCATGCGGGGGCCTGGTTCTTC	CASSHAGAWFF
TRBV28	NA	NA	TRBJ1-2	TGTGCCAGCAGCCTGACACCTAACTATGGCTACACCTTC	CASSLTPNYGYTF
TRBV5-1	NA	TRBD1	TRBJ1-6	TGCGCCAGCAGCTTATCTGACAGGGGTCCCCTCCACTTT	CASSLSDRGPLHF
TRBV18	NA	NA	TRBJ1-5	TGTGCCAGCTCACCACAAGAGAGGAATCAGCCCCAGCATTTT	CASSPQERNQPQHF
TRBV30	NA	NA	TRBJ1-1	TGTGCCTGCCCCCATATGGCGGGACCTGAAGCTTTCTTT	CACPHMAGPEAFF
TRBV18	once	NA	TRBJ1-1	TGTGCCAGCTCACATTTAGGCGCAGGTTCGATCATGAACACTGAAGCTTTCTTT	CASSHLGAGSIMNTEAFF
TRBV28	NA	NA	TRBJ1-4	TGTGCCAGCAGTTTCAGGGGTCGGTGGGAAAAACTGTTTTTT	CASSFRGRWEKLFF
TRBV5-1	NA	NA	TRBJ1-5	TGCGCCAGCAGTTGGACAGGCAATCAGCCCCAGCATTTT	CASSWTGNQPQHF
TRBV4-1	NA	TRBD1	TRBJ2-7	TGCGCCAGCAGCCTTAGGGCAGGGGGCGCGTCTGGGCCCTACGAGCAGTACTTC	CASSLRAGGASGPYEQYF
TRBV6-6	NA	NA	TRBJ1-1	TGTGCCAGCATCACCGGGAGCATGAACACTGAAGCTTTCTTT	CASITGSMNTEAFF
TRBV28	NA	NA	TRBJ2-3	TGTGCCAGCAGTTTACGCGGGGATCAGTATTTT	CASSLRGDQYF
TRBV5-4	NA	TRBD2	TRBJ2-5	TGTGCCAGCAGCTTGGGACTAGCGGGGGGGATATACCAAGAGACCCAGTACTTC	CASSLGLAGGIYQETQYF
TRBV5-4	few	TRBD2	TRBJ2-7	TGTGCCAGCAGCACCAGACTAGCTGACTCCTACGAGCAGTACTTC	CASSTRLADSYEQYF
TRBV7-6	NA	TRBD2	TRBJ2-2	TGTGCCAGCAGCGAACGGACTAGCGGGGGGGCGAACACCGGGGAGCTGTTTTTT	CASSERTSGGANTGELFF
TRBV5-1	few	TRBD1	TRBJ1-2	TGCGCCAGCGGGGGACAGGGGGCAGAGAACTATGGCTACACCTTC	CASGGQGAENYGYTF
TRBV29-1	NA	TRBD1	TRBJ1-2	TGCAGCGTTGCCCTGGGACAGGGAGACTATGGCTACACCTTC	CSVALGQGDYGYTF
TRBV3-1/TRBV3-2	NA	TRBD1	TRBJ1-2	TGTGCCAGCACCCAGGGGGGAAATGGCTACACCTTC	CASTQGGNGYTF
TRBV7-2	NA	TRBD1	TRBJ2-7	TGTGCCAGCAGCCCGGGACAGGGGGAATACGAGCAGTACTTC	CASSPGQGEYEQYF
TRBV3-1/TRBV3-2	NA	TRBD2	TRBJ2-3	TGTGCCAGCAGCTCCCTAGCGACTAGCGGGGGCTCGGATACGCAGTATTTT	CASSSLATSGGSDTQYF